The 20 T cell receptor beta chains listed next were all sequenced from one sample in a study of cytomegalovirus exposure and HLA in healthy donors. Amplification used 60 Vbeta primers and 13 Jbeta primers. The protocol was immunoSEQ multiplex PCR, while the TCRdb copy is restricted to in-frame clones and leaves out a portion. The sample gives 100,000 to 150,000 clones, over 75% of which show up once; around 13% is in the top ten. Sequencing was done on a sample of PBMCs. These receptors came from a woman between 40 and 50 years old in good health and CMV-seropositive.

The V call is TRBV30, the J call TRBJ1-1, with D perhaps matching TRBD1 (6 bases). Trimming shortened V by 0 bases and J by 0 bases, and 14 bases separated the two germline ends. The germline gives CDR1 GTSNPN, CDR2 SVGIG (reference sequence). The CDR3 is made up of 16 amino acids. The CDR3 region has the DNA TGTGCCTGGAGTGTACAGACAGGCAGAATGAACACTGAAGCTTTCTTT. Its protein product is CAWSVQTGRMNTEAFF. The variable domain in full, with the rest retrieved from reference TRBV30 and TRBJ1-1, is SQTIHQWPATLVQPVGSPLSLECTVEGTSNPNLYWYRQAAGRGLQLLFYSVGIGQISSEVPQNLSASRPQDRQFILSSKKLLLSDSGFYLCAWSVQTGRMNTEAFFGQGTRLTVV.

The chain has TRBV5-1 and TRBJ2-1; possible D gene TRBD2, 6 bases. The CDR3 sequence is 16 residues long. In germline, CDR1 is SGHRS, CDR2 YFSETQ. V lost 0 bases to trimming and J lost 4 bases, with 14 bases between them. This chain's CDR3 is CASSLGASEIYNEQFF. CDR3 DNA sequence: TGCGCCAGCAGCTTGGGGGCTAGCGAAATTTACAATGAGCAGTTCTTC.

The rearrangement uses TRBV6-1 and TRBJ2-1, with TRBD2 as a possible D gene (6 bases). The CDR3 runs 16 residues. CDR1 MNHNS and CDR2 SASEGT come from the germline V gene. V dropped 3 bases and J dropped 9 bases, with 21 bases sitting between them. The CDR3, as DNA: TGTGCCAGCAGTGATTCTCTAGCGAGATGGTACGGTGAGCAGTTCTTC. This gives the protein CASSDSLARWYGEQFF.

The chain is built from TRBV30 and TRBJ2-3, with D unclear. V lost 3 bases and J 0 bases, leaving 10 bases between the germline ends. The CDR3 length is 14 residues. CDR1 and CDR2 from the germline V gene are GTSNPN and SVGIG (reference sequence). CDR3 protein: CAWRPPSSTDTQYF. The DNA of the CDR3 is TGTGCCTGGAGACCCCCGAGTAGCACAGATACGCAGTATTTT.

The V call is TRBV5-5, the J call TRBJ2-3; TRBD1 might be the D (6 bases). This CDR3 has 14 residues. Germline-derived CDR1 and CDR2 are SGHKS and YYEKEE (reference sequence). The V end was cut by 1 base, the J end by 0 bases, with 6 bases between. The chain's CDR3 is CASSLTGSTDTQYF. DNA of the CDR3: TGTGCCAGCAGCTTGACAGGGAGCACAGATACGCAGTATTTT.

The chain uses TRBV9 and TRBJ2-2, with D possibly TRBD1 on 5 matching bases. CDR3 length: 14 residues. V gave up 4 bases and J gave up 4 bases, with 11 bases separating them. Per germline, CDR1 SGDLS and CDR2 YYNGEE. The CDR3 loop is CASSPGRGTGELFF. DNA of the CDR3: TGTGCCAGCAGCCCAGGAAGGGGCACCGGGGAGCTGTTTTTT. Full variable domain (remainder filled in from reference TRBV9 and TRBJ2-2): DSGVTQTPKHLITATGQRVTLRCSPRSGDLSVYWYQQSLDQGLQFLIQYYNGEERAKGNILERFSAQQFPDLHSELNLSSLELGDSALYFCASSPGRGTGELFFGEGSRLTVL.

The chain links TRBV29-1 to TRBJ2-4, with a weak D call TRBD1 (5 bases). Germline values: CDR1 SQVTM, CDR2 ANQGSEA. The CDR3 consists of 14 residues. Trimming took off 0 bases at V and 12 bases at J, with 18 bases between the two ends. CDR3 bases: TGCAGCGTTGAAGATTGTCCGGGTAGGGGCAGTCAGTACTTC. Amino acid sequence: CSVEDCPGRGSQYF. The full variable domain, completed using reference TRBV29-1 and TRBJ2-4, is SAVISQKPSRDICQRGTSLTIQCQVDSQVTMMFWYRQQPGQSLTLIATANQGSEATYESGFVIDKFPISRPNLTFSTLTVSNMSPEDSSIYLCSVEDCPGRGSQYFGAGTRLSVL.

This chain connects TRBV19 to TRBJ2-1, with TRBD1 matching over 10 bases. The length of the CDR3 is 15 residues. CDR1 LNHDA and CDR2 SQIVND come from the germline V gene (reference sequence). The J segment lost 6 bases and the V segment lost 0 bases, leaving 2 bases of the junction unmatched. For the CDR3, the DNA is TGTGCCAGTAGTATAGATAGGACAGGGGGCAATGAGCAGTTCTTC. Residues: CASSIDRTGGNEQFF.

The J gene is TRBJ2-7, the V gene TRBV29-1, with D possibly TRBD1 on 6 matching bases. CDR1 is SQVTM and CDR2 is ANQGSEA in the germline V gene. The CDR3 runs to 12 residues. The ends were cut back, 1 base at V and 7 bases at J, with 11 bases in the middle. Written as DNA, the CDR3 is TGCAGCGTTGAAGGCAGGGGAAGGGAGCAGTACTTC. It specifies CSVEGRGREQYF.

This chain joins TRBV7-9 and TRBJ2-7; tentative D call: TRBD1 (5 bases). CDR1 is SEHNR and CDR2 is FQNEAQ in the germline V gene (reference sequence). CDR3 length: 13 amino acids. Trimming shortened V by 6 bases and J by 2 bases, and 11 bases separated the two germline ends. CDR3 protein: CASSSDIPYEQYF. The CDR3 DNA follows: TGTGCCAGCAGTTCGGACATACCCTACGAGCAGTACTTC.

The chain has TRBV5-4 and TRBJ2-5; no reliable D call. V was shortened by 2 bases and J by 1 base, with 6 bases between the two germline ends. CDR3 length equals 13 residues. Per germline, CDR1 SGHNT and CDR2 YYREEE (reference sequence). CDR3 in amino acids: CASSLQFQETQYF. In DNA form, the CDR3 reads TGTGCCAGCAGCTTACAGTTCCAAGAGACCCAGTACTTC.

This clone was seen a few times. The chain combines TRBV2 with TRBJ1-1, with D possibly being TRBD1 (6 bases). Germline V gene data show CDR1 as SNHLY and CDR2 as FYNNEI. V gave up 4 bases and J gave up 4 bases, with 13 bases separating them. This CDR3 has 14 amino acids. This CDR3 reads CASSAYRAGTEAFF. CDR3 coding DNA: TGTGCCAGCAGTGCCTACAGGGCTGGCACTGAAGCTTTCTTT.

V gene TRBV18 combines with J gene TRBJ1-4; no definite D call. V lost 6 bases, J lost 5 bases, and 19 bases lay in between. CDR3 length: 16 residues. Germline V CDR1 and CDR2: KGHSH, LQKENI. The CDR3 loop is CASSRNDGLKNEKLFF. The CDR3, as DNA: TGTGCCAGCTCGCGCAACGATGGACTCAAAAATGAAAAACTGTTTTTT.

The chain uses TRBV6-4 and TRBJ2-3, with 16 bases aligning to TRBD2. In germline, CDR1 is MRHNA, CDR2 SNTAGT. This CDR3 spans 16 amino acids. V was clipped by 4 bases and J by 4 bases; unmatched bases: 2. The CDR3 DNA is TGTGCCAGCAGTGCGGGACTAGCGGGAGGGGCAGATACGCAGTATTTT. Encoded protein: CASSAGLAGGADTQYF.

This sequence joins TRBV5-5 and TRBJ1-1; D is uncertain. With 7 bases removed from V and 1 base from J, the gap between germline ends came to 14 bases. The V gene's germline CDR1 is SGHKS and CDR2 YYEKEE (reference sequence). CDR3 length: 14 residues. The CDR3 loop is CASWAALTNTEAFF. In nucleotides, the CDR3 is TGTGCCAGCTGGGCAGCCCTAACGAACACTGAAGCTTTCTTT.

This clone was picked up a small number of times. The chain uses TRBV15 and TRBJ2-2; 9 nucleotides match TRBD2. Trimming at V came to 0 bases and at J to 8 bases, leaving 13 bases not matched to a gene. From germline, CDR1 is LNHNV and CDR2 YYDKDF (reference sequence). The CDR3 sequence is 18 residues long. CDR3 nucleotides: TGTGCCACCAGCAGAGACTGGAGCGGGAGGAGCTCCCAAGGGGAGCTGTTTTTT. Translated: CATSRDWSGRSSQGELFF.

The rearrangement links TRBV5-8 to TRBJ1-2; 12 bases agree with TRBD1. CDR1 is SGHTS and CDR2 is YDEGEE in the germline V gene. V lost 4 bases, J lost 7 bases, and 8 bases stayed unmatched. CDR3 length equals 15 residues. The CDR3 is CASSLSGTGGSGYTF. The DNA for the CDR3 is TGTGCCAGCAGCCTTTCCGGGACAGGGGGCAGTGGCTACACCTTC.

A single count supports this clone. The chain combines TRBV5-8 with TRBJ2-3; D gene ambiguous. The ends were cut back, 3 bases at V and 2 bases at J, with 10 bases in the middle. The CDR3 covers 14 residues. Germline CDR1 and CDR2: SGHTS and YDEGEE. The DNA of the CDR3 is TGTGCCAGCAGCTCGGATCAGGCCACAGATACGCAGTATTTT. Its protein is CASSSDQATDTQYF.

The CDR3 reads CASSVTSGRETQYF. The CDR3 bases are TGTGCCAGCAGCGTGACTAGCGGAAGGGAGACCCAGTACTTC. This chain links TRBV9 with TRBJ2-5, with TRBD2 matching 9 bases. The CDR3 runs to 14 residues. V shed 2 bases and J 5 bases; nucleotides not matched to a gene: 4. Germline CDR1 and CDR2: SGDLS and YYNGEE.

The chain has TRBV4-1 and TRBJ2-3; D gene uncertain. Germline CDR1 and CDR2: MGHRA and YSYEKL. CDR3 length equals 14 residues. Deletions cut 1 base from V and 5 bases from J, with 10 bases between. CDR3 residues: CASSQGPSGDTQYF. CDR3 bases: TGCGCCAGCAGCCAAGGTCCCTCGGGAGATACGCAGTATTTT.